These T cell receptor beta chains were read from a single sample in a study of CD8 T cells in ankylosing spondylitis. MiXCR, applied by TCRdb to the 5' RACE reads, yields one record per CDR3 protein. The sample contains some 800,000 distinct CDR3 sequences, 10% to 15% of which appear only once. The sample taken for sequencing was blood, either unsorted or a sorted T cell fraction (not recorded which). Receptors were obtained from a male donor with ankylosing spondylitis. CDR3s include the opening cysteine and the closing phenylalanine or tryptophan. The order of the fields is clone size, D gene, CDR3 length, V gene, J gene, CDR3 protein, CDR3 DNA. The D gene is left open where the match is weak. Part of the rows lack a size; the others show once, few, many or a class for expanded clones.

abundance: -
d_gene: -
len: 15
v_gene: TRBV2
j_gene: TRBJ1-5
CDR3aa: CASSARGLSNQPQHF
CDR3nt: TGTGCCAGCAGTGCCAGGGGCCTCAGCAATCAGCCCCAGCATTTT

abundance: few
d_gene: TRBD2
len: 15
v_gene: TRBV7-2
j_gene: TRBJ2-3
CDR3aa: CASSRVSGSTDTQYF
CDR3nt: TGTGCCAGCAGCCGCGTTAGCGGGAGCACAGATACGCAGTATTTT

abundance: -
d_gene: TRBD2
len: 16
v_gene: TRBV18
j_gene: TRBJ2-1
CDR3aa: CASSYTGTSGYNEQFF
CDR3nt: TGTGCCAGCTCATATACCGGGACTAGCGGCTACAATGAGCAGTTCTTC

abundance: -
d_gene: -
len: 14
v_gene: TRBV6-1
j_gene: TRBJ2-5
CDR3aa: CASRATALQETQYF
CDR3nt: TGTGCCAGCAGGGCAACAGCGCTCCAAGAGACCCAGTACTTC

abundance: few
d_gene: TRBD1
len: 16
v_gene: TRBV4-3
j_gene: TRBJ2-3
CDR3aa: CASSQAGTGVGDTQYF
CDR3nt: TGCGCCAGCAGCCAAGCTGGGACAGGGGTTGGGGATACGCAGTATTTT

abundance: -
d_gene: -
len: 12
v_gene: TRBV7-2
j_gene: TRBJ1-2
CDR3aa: CASSFAGEGYTF
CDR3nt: TGTGCCAGCAGCTTTGCGGGGGAGGGCTACACCTTC

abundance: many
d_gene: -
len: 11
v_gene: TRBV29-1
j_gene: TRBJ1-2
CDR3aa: CSAGQRYGYTF
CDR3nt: TGCAGCGCTGGACAGCGCTATGGCTACACCTTC

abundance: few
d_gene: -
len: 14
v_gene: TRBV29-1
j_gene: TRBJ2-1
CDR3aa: CSVLAESVYNEQFF
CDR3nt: TGCAGCGTTTTAGCGGAGAGCGTTTACAATGAGCAGTTCTTC

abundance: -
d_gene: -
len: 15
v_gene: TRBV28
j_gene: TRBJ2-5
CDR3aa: CASSSHSGPMETQYF
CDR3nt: TGTGCCAGCAGTTCCCATAGTGGCCCCATGGAGACCCAGTACTTC

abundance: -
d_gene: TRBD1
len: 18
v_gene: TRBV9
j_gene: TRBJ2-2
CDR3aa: CASSVGTGVSYNTGELFF
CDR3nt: TGTGCCAGCAGCGTCGGGACAGGGGTTTCCTATAACACCGGGGAGCTGTTTTTT

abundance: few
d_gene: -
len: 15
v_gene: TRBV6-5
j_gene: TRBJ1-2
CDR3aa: CASSYEWTVNYGYTF
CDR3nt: TGTGCCAGCAGTTACGAGTGGACAGTCAACTATGGCTACACCTTC

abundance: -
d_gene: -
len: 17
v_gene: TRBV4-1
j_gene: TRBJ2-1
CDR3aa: CASSQVGVPSSYNEQFF
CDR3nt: TGCGCCAGCAGCCAAGTAGGCGTTCCAAGCTCCTACAATGAGCAGTTCTTC

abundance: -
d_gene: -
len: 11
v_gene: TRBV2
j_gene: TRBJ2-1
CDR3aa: CASSGARVGFF
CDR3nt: TGTGCCAGCAGTGGAGCCAGGGTAGGGTTCTTC

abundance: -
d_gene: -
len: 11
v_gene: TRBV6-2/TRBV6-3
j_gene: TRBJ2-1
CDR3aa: CASTNGNEQFF
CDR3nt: TGTGCCAGCACCAACGGGAATGAGCAGTTCTTC

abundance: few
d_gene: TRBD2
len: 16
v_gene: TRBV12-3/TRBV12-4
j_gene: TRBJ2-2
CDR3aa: CASSGSGTSGPGELFF
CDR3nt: TGTGCCAGCAGTGGGTCCGGGACTAGCGGACCCGGGGAGCTGTTTTTT

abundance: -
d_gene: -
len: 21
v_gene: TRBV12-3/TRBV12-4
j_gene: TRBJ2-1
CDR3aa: CASSFFSLPITGKVPYNEQFF
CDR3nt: TGTGCCAGCAGCTTCTTTAGTCTTCCTATCACAGGAAAAGTCCCCTACAATGAGCAGTTCTTC

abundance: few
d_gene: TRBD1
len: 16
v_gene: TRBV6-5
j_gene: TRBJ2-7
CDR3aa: CASSYLHGTGNYEQYF
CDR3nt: TGTGCCAGCAGTTACTTGCACGGGACAGGGAACTACGAGCAGTACTTC

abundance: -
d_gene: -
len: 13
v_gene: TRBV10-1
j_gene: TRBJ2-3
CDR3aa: CASSDGATDTQYF
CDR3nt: TGCGCCAGCAGTGACGGGGCTACAGATACGCAGTATTTT

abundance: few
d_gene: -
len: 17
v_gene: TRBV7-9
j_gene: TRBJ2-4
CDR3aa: CASSLVESLLAKNIQYF
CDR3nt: TGTGCCAGCAGCTTAGTGGAGAGCCTACTAGCCAAAAACATTCAGTACTTC

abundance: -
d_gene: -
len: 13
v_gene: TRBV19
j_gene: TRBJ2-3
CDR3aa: CASSTGARDTQYF
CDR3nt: TGTGCCAGTAGTACCGGGGCGAGAGATACGCAGTATTTT

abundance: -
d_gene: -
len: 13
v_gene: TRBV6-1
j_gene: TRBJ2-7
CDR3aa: CATQRDSSYEQYF
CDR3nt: TGTGCTACGCAGCGGGACAGCTCCTACGAGCAGTACTTC

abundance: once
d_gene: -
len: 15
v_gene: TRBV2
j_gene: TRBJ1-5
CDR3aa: CASSSAKRISQPQHF
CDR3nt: TGTGCCAGCAGCAGCGCCAAACGCATTAGTCAGCCCCAGCATTTT

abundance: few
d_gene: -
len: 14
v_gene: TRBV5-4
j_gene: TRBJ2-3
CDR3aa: CASSLYRVADTQYF
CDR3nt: TGTGCCAGCAGCTTGTACAGGGTGGCAGATACGCAGTATTTT